These 32 T cell receptor beta chains were sequenced from one sample in a study of T cells after yellow fever vaccination. Using its own MiXCR run on the 5' RACE reads, TCRdb lists one record per CDR3 protein. Here the sample spans about 320,000 distinct CDR3 sequences, 3.5% to 4.5% being singletons. The sequencing used PBMCs, collected 15 days after the yellow fever booster vaccination. The receptors shown here come from a man in his late teens or twenties who received the YFV17D yellow fever vaccine.

This clonotype occurred a few times. This chain links TRBV5-5 with TRBJ2-5; D unresolved. The V end lost 3 bases, the J end lost 2 bases, and 11 bases lay between the germline ends. Germline V CDR1 and CDR2: SGHKS, YYEKEE (reference sequence). This CDR3 region has 14 residues. The CDR3 coding sequence is TGTGCCAGCAGCTCCTACCAGATACAAGAGACCCAGTACTTC. Translated, it gives CASSSYQIQETQYF.

This clonotype was found many times. The chain couples TRBV15 to TRBJ2-3; perhaps TRBD2 as D (6 bases). Germline V CDR1 and CDR2: LNHNV, YYDKDF (reference sequence). The CDR3 sequence is 16 residues long. V was cut by 1 base and J by 3 bases, with 14 bases left in between. The DNA of the CDR3 is TGTGCCACCAGCAGAGGAGAGCTAGCGCGGACAGATACGCAGTATTTT. This codes for CATSRGELARTDTQYF.

This rearrangement joins TRBV5-1 to TRBJ1-2; D unclear. Germline CDR1 and CDR2: SGHRS and YFSETQ. Trimming cost V 5 bases and J 4 bases, with 12 bases left between them. This CDR3 region has 13 residues. CDR3 region: CASSMTGSYGYTF. CDR3 nucleotides: TGCGCCAGCAGTATGACGGGGAGCTATGGCTACACCTTC.

Ten or more counts support this clonotype. This chain connects TRBV7-2 to TRBJ1-1, with 9 bases that match TRBD1. This CDR3 region has 16 residues. J was trimmed by 5 bases and V by 5 bases; bases with no gene match: 12. CDR1 and CDR2 from the germline V gene are SGHTA and FQGNSA. The CDR3 sequence: CASSPRRTGGWTEAFF. As DNA, the CDR3 is TGTGCCAGCAGCCCGCGACGTACAGGGGGCTGGACTGAAGCTTTCTTT.

This clonotype was seen at least ten times. The rearrangement uses TRBV5-1 and TRBJ2-1; TRBD2 agrees at 8 bases. The CDR3 is 17 residues long. Trimming took 4 bases from V and 12 from J; bases not matched to a gene: 21. Germline CDR1 is SGHRS and CDR2 is YFSETQ. The CDR3 nucleotides read TGCGCCAGCAGCGGGACCGCTAGCGGGCCGCTCCTTTCCTTGCAGTTCTTC. This translates into CASSGTASGPLLSLQFF.

This clonotype was observed a few times. V is TRBV12-3 or TRBV12-4 and J is TRBJ2-5; D is possibly TRBD2 (7 bases). This CDR3 comprises 15 residues. Trimming shortened V by 6 bases and J by 6 bases, and 20 bases separated the two germline ends. This CDR3 is CASRNRGAQGKTQYF. CDR3 DNA: TGTGCCAGCAGAAACCGGGGGGCGCAGGGAAAGACCCAGTACTTC.

Many counts were recorded for this clonotype. This chain connects TRBV20-1 to TRBJ1-2, with D perhaps TRBD1 (6 bases). CDR3 length: 14 residues. CDR1 and CDR2 from the germline V gene are DFQATT and SNEGSKA (reference sequence). Trimming stripped 3 bases from V and 3 bases from J, with 14 bases between. Written as DNA, the CDR3 is TGCAGTGCTAGGAGACGGGGGGGCGACTATGGCTACACCTTC. This encodes CSARRRGGDYGYTF.

This clonotype was detected many times. V gene TRBV7-2 combines with J gene TRBJ2-3; tentative D call: TRBD2 (7 bases). V gave up 8 bases and J gave up 5 bases, with 17 bases separating them. The length of the CDR3 is 14 residues. In germline, CDR1 is SGHTA, CDR2 FQGNSA. The CDR3 protein is CASGEGGARDTQYF. The CDR3 coding sequence is TGTGCCAGCGGGGAAGGGGGGGCTCGAGATACGCAGTATTTT.

This clonotype was seen repeatedly, ten times or more. V is TRBV27 and J is TRBJ1-6, with a tentative D call TRBD1 (5 bases). Trimming took 8 bases from V and 8 from J, leaving 13 bases between them. Germline V gene sequence: CDR1 MNHEY, CDR2 SMNVEV (reference sequence). The CDR3 extends over 13 amino acids. For the CDR3, the DNA is TGTGCCAGCGGCCGGTTAGGGGATTCACCCCTCCACTTT. Protein sequence: CASGRLGDSPLHF.

This clonotype came up many times. The CDR3 here is CASSLSIASGQPQHF. In DNA form, the CDR3 reads TGTGCCAGCAGTTTATCGATTGCCTCGGGGCAGCCCCAGCATTTT. The chain couples TRBV27 to TRBJ1-5; D remains unclear. Germline CDR1 reads MNHEY; CDR2 reads SMNVEV (reference sequence). This CDR3 has 15 residues. Deletions cut 0 bases from V and 7 bases from J, with 13 bases between.

This clonotype showed up just a few times. V usage is TRBV5-1 and J usage is TRBJ2-6, with D perhaps TRBD1 (5 bases). Trimming took 0 bases from V and 2 from J, leaving 9 bases between them. The CDR3 is made up of 16 amino acids. Germline V gives CDR1 SGHRS, CDR2 YFSETQ. The CDR3 protein is CASSLASRAGANVLTF. The CDR3 DNA reads TGCGCCAGCAGCTTGGCCTCCAGGGCTGGGGCCAACGTCCTGACTTTC.

This clonotype was recorded at least ten times. The chain joins TRBV11-2 to TRBJ1-1; 8 nucleotides match TRBD1. Germline assignment: CDR1 SGHAT and CDR2 FQNNGV. Trimming took 1 base from V and 7 from J; bases not matched to a gene: 5. The CDR3 is 14 residues long. The CDR3 DNA reads as TGTGCCAGCAGCTTAGTTCCGACAGGGGATGAAGCTTTCTTT. Its protein product is CASSLVPTGDEAFF. Drawing the rest from reference TRBV11-2 and TRBJ1-1, the complete variable domain is EAGVAQSPRYKIIEKRQSVAFWCNPISGHATLYWYQQILGQGPKLLIQFQNNGVVDDSQLPKDRFSAERLKGVDSTLKIQPAKLEDSAVYLCASSLVPTGDEAFFGQGTRLTVV.

In its sample, this clonotype was seen many times. The V and J genes are TRBV10-3 and TRBJ1-1; D remains unclear. The V gene lost 0 bases and the J gene lost 0 bases, with 5 bases spanning the gap. The CDR3 is 14 residues long. Per germline, CDR1 ENHRY and CDR2 SYGVKD. CDR3 in DNA: TGTGCCATCAGTGAGTCGACGGTGAACACTGAAGCTTTCTTT. Protein product: CAISESTVNTEAFF.

This clonotype was seen ten or more times. This chain joins TRBV29-1 and TRBJ2-5, with 11 bases fitting TRBD1. Germline V lookup: CDR1 SQVTM, CDR2 ANQGSEA. Trimming took 6 bases from V and 5 from J; bases not matched to a gene: 8. The CDR3 length is 14 residues. The CDR3 DNA follows: TGCAGCGTCGCGAGGACAGGGGGCGGCGAGACCCAGTACTTC. This translates into CSVARTGGGETQYF.

This clonotype has just a few counts. The V call is TRBV18, the J call TRBJ1-3; D is undetermined. The length of the CDR3 is 16 residues. In germline, CDR1 is KGHSH, CDR2 LQKENI. Trimming shortened V by 3 bases and J by 0 bases, and 12 bases separated the two germline ends. The CDR3 here is CASSPQDGSSGNTIYF. CDR3 bases: TGTGCCAGCTCACCTCAGGACGGGAGCTCTGGAAACACCATATATTTT.

In its sample, this clonotype was seen many times. V usage is TRBV5-1 and J usage is TRBJ1-1, with D possibly being TRBD1 (5 bases). The V end was cut by 2 bases, the J end by 2 bases, with 13 bases between. Germline lookup yields CDR1 SGHRS and CDR2 YFSETQ. The CDR3 is 15 amino acids. As DNA, the CDR3 is TGCGCCAGCAGCTTCGGGGGAAACTTAAACACTGAAGCTTTCTTT. This encodes CASSFGGNLNTEAFF.

This clonotype came up many times. The CDR3 is CSAREGLAGTDTQYF. DNA for the CDR3: TGCAGTGCTAGAGAAGGACTAGCGGGAACAGATACGCAGTATTTT. V gene TRBV20-1 combines with J gene TRBJ2-3; 12 positions match TRBD2. The V gene end was trimmed by 0 bases and the J gene end by 3 bases; junction bases not matched to a gene: 1. Germline V gene data show CDR1 as DFQATT and CDR2 as SNEGSKA (reference sequence). This CDR3 region has 15 residues.

The V call is TRBV7-9, the J call TRBJ1-4, with no clear D. Germline CDR1 and CDR2: SEHNR and FQNEAQ (reference sequence). The CDR3 sequence is 15 residues long. V dropped 8 bases and J dropped 7 bases, with 20 bases sitting between them. As DNA, the CDR3 is TGTGCCAGCTCCTCTGCGGGTATGATCGTTGAAAAACTGTTTTTT. The encoded protein is CASSSAGMIVEKLFF.

This rearrangement joins TRBV4-3 to TRBJ2-1; the D is unclear. Germline lookup yields CDR1 LGHNA and CDR2 YSLEER. The germline V and J ends were trimmed by 4 bases and 7 bases, with 14 bases remaining between them. CDR3 length equals 14 residues. CDR3 loop: CASSPMIDLNEQFF. The CDR3 DNA sequence: TGCGCCAGCAGCCCCATGATCGACCTAAATGAGCAGTTCTTC.

In this sample, this clonotype turned up many times. This chain links TRBV20-1 with TRBJ1-2; 12 positions match TRBD1. The CDR3 has 15 residues. The germline V gene has CDR1 DFQATT and CDR2 SNEGSKA (reference sequence). The ends lost 3 bases at V and 4 bases at J; junction bases unmatched: 6. The CDR3 is CSARAGTGGGYGYTF. CDR3 nucleotides: TGCAGTGCTAGGGCCGGGACAGGGGGCGGCTATGGCTACACCTTC.

The rearrangement links TRBV4-1 to TRBJ1-1; perhaps TRBD1 as D (6 bases). Germline V gene sequence: CDR1 MGHRA, CDR2 YSYEKL. The CDR3 covers 16 residues. V lost 2 bases, J lost 6 bases, and 19 bases lay in between. The CDR3: CASSQTPVGRGSEAFF. DNA for the CDR3: TGCGCCAGCAGCCAAACCCCGGTCGGCAGGGGATCTGAAGCTTTCTTT.

This clonotype was seen repeatedly, ten times or more. This rearrangement joins TRBV4-1 to TRBJ1-2; D remains ambiguous. The V gene's germline CDR1 is MGHRA and CDR2 YSYEKL. The CDR3 runs 13 residues. Trimming pared 0 bases from V and 5 bases from J, leaving 7 bases between. The CDR3, as DNA: TGCGCCAGCAGCCAAGAATCCGGGTATGGCTACACCTTC. Protein product: CASSQESGYGYTF.

Ten or more counts support this clonotype. The gene calls are TRBV7-2 and TRBJ2-5, with TRBD2 identical over 8 bases. V was clipped by 5 bases and J by 3 bases; unmatched bases: 2. Looked up from germline, CDR1 is SGHTA and CDR2 is FQGNSA. The CDR3 loop spans 13 amino acids. CDR3 coding DNA: TGTGCCAGCAGCCTTAGCGGGGAAGAGACCCAGTACTTC. Its protein is CASSLSGEETQYF.

This clonotype was picked up many times. The gene calls are TRBV10-3 and TRBJ2-3; D not resolved. The CDR3 runs to 11 residues. The V end was cut by 8 bases, the J end by 6 bases, with 9 bases between. Germline V CDR1 and CDR2: ENHRY, SYGVKD. CDR3 sequence: CAILTADTQYF. The CDR3 DNA reads TGTGCCATCCTGACGGCGGATACGCAGTATTTT.

The sample holds many counts of this clonotype. The chain has TRBV20-1 and TRBJ2-7, with TRBD2 matching 12 bases. The V gene end was trimmed by 2 bases and the J gene end by 6 bases; junction bases not matched to a gene: 5. CDR3 length: 14 residues. The germline V gene has CDR1 DFQATT and CDR2 SNEGSKA (reference sequence). CDR3 residues: CSARLLAGGREQYF. CDR3 in DNA: TGCAGTGCTAGACTCCTAGCGGGGGGGCGCGAGCAGTACTTC.

This clonotype showed up many times. The chain uses TRBV20-1 and TRBJ1-5, with TRBD1 as a possible D gene (6 bases). The V end was cut by 6 bases, the J end by 3 bases, with 9 bases between. CDR3 size: 12 residues. In germline, CDR1 is DFQATT, CDR2 SNEGSKA (reference sequence). Here the CDR3 reads CSAGQPNQPQHF. In DNA, the CDR3 is TGCAGTGCCGGACAGCCCAATCAGCCCCAGCATTTT.

This clonotype was detected many times. V is TRBV18 and J is TRBJ1-5, with D unclear. Trimming shortened V by 4 bases and J by 12 bases, and 19 bases separated the two germline ends. Germline CDR1 is KGHSH and CDR2 is LQKENI. The CDR3 sequence is 14 residues long. DNA of the CDR3: TGTGCCAGCTCACTCCCTCCGCCCGGTGTAGTCCAGCATTTT. As protein: CASSLPPPGVVQHF.

This sequence joins TRBV20-1 and TRBJ2-3, with 7 positions matching TRBD2. The CDR3 has 15 amino acids. V was clipped by 6 bases and J by 4 bases; unmatched bases: 13. Germline V gene data show CDR1 as DFQATT and CDR2 as SNEGSKA (reference sequence). This chain's CDR3 is CSAPLGGEFSDTQYF. The CDR3 DNA is TGCAGTGCCCCGTTGGGGGGGGAGTTTTCAGATACGCAGTATTTT.

This clonotype appeared a few times. This chain joins TRBV20-1 and TRBJ2-2; TRBD1 is a possible D gene (6 bases). Germline V gene lookup returns CDR1 DFQATT and CDR2 SNEGSKA (reference sequence). Trimming removed 3 bases from V and 4 bases from J, with 12 bases in between. The CDR3 is 14 residues long. CDR3 sequence reads: CSASVGASTGELFF. CDR3 nucleotides: TGCAGTGCTAGTGTGGGGGCGAGCACCGGGGAGCTGTTTTTT.

This sequence joins TRBV7-3 and TRBJ2-3; TRBD1 matches 10 bases. CDR1 SGHTA and CDR2 FQGTGA come from the germline V gene. This CDR3 has 14 amino acids. V lost 4 bases to trimming and J lost 4 bases; unmatched junction nucleotides: 2. CDR3 residues: CASSSTGGPDTQYF. As DNA, the CDR3 is TGTGCCAGCAGCTCGACAGGGGGCCCAGATACGCAGTATTTT.

This clonotype was detected many times. V is TRBV3-1 and J is TRBJ1-6; D is unresolved. Per germline, CDR1 LGHDT and CDR2 YNNKEL (reference sequence). V was cut by 5 bases and J by 8 bases, with 10 bases left in between. This CDR3 is built from 13 residues. The DNA of the CDR3 is TGTGCCAGCAGCTCTCAACGGTATTCACCCCTCCACTTT. This encodes CASSSQRYSPLHF.

This clonotype was recorded many times. This chain joins TRBV18 and TRBJ2-2, with D hard to call. CDR3 size: 14 residues. V was pared by 1 base and J by 9 bases, with 12 bases between. Per the germline V gene, CDR1 is KGHSH and CDR2 is LQKENI. CDR3 residues: CASSPQELRRELFF. The CDR3 DNA reads TGTGCCAGCTCACCACAAGAACTAAGGAGGGAGCTGTTTTTT.